The 7 T cell receptor beta chains reported below all come from one sample, sequenced in a study of blood T cell repertoires in COVID-19. Sequencing was performed with immunoSEQ multiplex PCR; in TCRdb, only in-frame clones are kept and a portion is missing. The sample holds approximately 400,000 clones, around 89% seen once. The sample comprised PBMCs or T cells enriched from blood (not recorded which). All receptors come from a woman under 30 who had recovered from COVID-19.

The J gene is TRBJ2-2, the V gene TRBV28, with 9 bases fitting TRBD1. The V segment lost 3 bases and the J segment 4 bases; nucleotides outside the gene matches: 6. Per germline, CDR1 MDHEN and CDR2 SYDVKM. CDR3 length: 16 residues. CDR3 region: CASSFRTGVSTGELFF. CDR3 DNA sequence: TGTGCCAGCAGTTTTCGGACAGGGGTCTCCACCGGGGAGCTGTTTTTT.

V usage is TRBV11-2 and J usage is TRBJ1-1, with 9 bases lining up with TRBD1. This CDR3 is 13 amino acids long. The germline V gene has CDR1 SGHAT and CDR2 FQNNGV. V shed 1 base, J shed 10 bases, and the junction held 4 bases outside the gene matches. The CDR3 DNA follows: TGTGCCAGCAGCTTAGTACAGGGGGCAGGAGCTTTCTTT. This codes for CASSLVQGAGAFF.

The gene calls are TRBV11-1 and TRBJ2-7, with 8 bases lining up with TRBD1. V trimming: 8 bases; J trimming: 3 bases; junction bases outside the gene matches: 6. The CDR3 runs 13 residues. Germline V gene data show CDR1 as SGHAT and CDR2 as FQDESV (reference sequence). The CDR3 DNA is TGTGCCAGCGGGCTGGACAGGGACTACGAGCAGTACTTC. Its translation: CASGLDRDYEQYF.

In this sample, this clone turned up a few times. The rearrangement uses TRBV9 and TRBJ2-1; possibly TRBD1 for D (6 bases). The CDR3 has 15 amino acids. The germline V and J ends were trimmed by 4 bases and 2 bases, with 13 bases remaining between them. CDR1 and CDR2 from the germline V gene are SGDLS and YYNGEE. CDR3 sequence reads: CASSIGGDTYNEQFF. The DNA for the CDR3 is TGTGCCAGCAGCATTGGGGGCGACACCTACAATGAGCAGTTCTTC.

The rearrangement joins TRBV5-8 to TRBJ1-5, with D perhaps TRBD1 (6 bases). V was trimmed by 5 bases and J by 2 bases, leaving 17 bases between them. This CDR3 contains 16 residues. Germline values: CDR1 SGHTS, CDR2 YDEGEE. The DNA for the CDR3 is TGTGCCAGCAGGGTTGCGGGGGCTTCTGGCAATCAGCCCCAGCATTTT. Its protein is CASRVAGASGNQPQHF.

The rearrangement links TRBV7-2 to TRBJ1-2; weak D call: TRBD1 (5 bases). The length of the CDR3 is 13 residues. Looked up from germline, CDR1 is SGHTA and CDR2 is FQGNSA. Trimming removed 3 bases at V and 5 bases at J, with 10 bases between. CDR3 sequence (DNA): TGTGCCAGCAGCTTCGGGGGAAGATATGGCTACACCTTC. It codes for CASSFGGRYGYTF.

The chain links TRBV14 to TRBJ2-5; D is undetermined. Germline CDR1 reads SGHDN; CDR2 reads FVKESK. V was pared by 1 base and J by 10 bases, with 19 bases between. The CDR3 loop spans 15 amino acids. Written as DNA, the CDR3 is TGTGCCAGCAGCCAAGGGCAGGCCCGTAATAGTGGCCAGTACTTC. This codes for CASSQGQARNSGQYF.